These 2 T cell receptor beta chains were sequenced from one sample in a study of cytomegalovirus exposure and HLA in healthy donors. It was with 60 Vbeta and 13 Jbeta primers that the PCR ran. Sequencing was performed with immunoSEQ multiplex PCR; in TCRdb, only in-frame clones are kept and a portion is missing. There are under 200,000 clones in the sample; about 85% occur only once, and around 6.5% lies in the top ten. Specimen: PBMCs. These receptors were taken from a male donor in good health and CMV-seropositive.

The CDR3 DNA sequence: TGTGCCAGCAGCCACGGTCTGGGGAGAAACACTGAAGCTTTCTTT. As protein: CASSHGLGRNTEAFF. This sequence joins TRBV4-2 and TRBJ1-1, with D hard to call. The ends were cut back, 3 bases at V and 2 bases at J, with 13 bases in the middle. CDR3 size: 15 residues. Germline CDR1 and CDR2: LGHNA and YNFKEQ.

The chain joins TRBV7-9 to TRBJ2-7; 12 bases line up with TRBD2. The V segment lost 0 bases and the J segment 3 bases; nucleotides outside the gene matches: 3. Germline loops: CDR1 SEHNR, CDR2 FQNEAQ (reference sequence). This CDR3 has 16 residues. This chain's CDR3 is CASSLAPTSGSYEQYF. The CDR3 DNA follows: TGTGCCAGCAGCTTAGCGCCGACTAGCGGGAGCTACGAGCAGTACTTC.